This T cell receptor beta chain was sequenced for a study of blood T cell repertoires in COVID-19. Looked up from germline, CDR1 is SGHRS and CDR2 is YFSETQ. Trimming stripped 0 bases from V and 5 bases from J, with 14 bases between. The CDR3 loop spans 15 amino acids. This table comes from immunoSEQ multiplex PCR, and its TCRdb copy is limited to in-frame clones, with some not included. Of fewer than 400,000 clones listed, 80% to 95% are singletons. V gene TRBV5-1 combines with J gene TRBJ1-2, with D hard to call. The sample consisted of PBMCs or T cells enriched from blood (not recorded which). This TCR came from a woman aged 25 to 39 who had recovered from COVID-19. Here the CDR3 reads CASSLAGVGVYGYTF. In nucleotides, the CDR3 is TGCGCCAGCAGCTTGGCCGGGGTGGGCGTTTATGGCTACACCTTC.